This TCR beta chain was sequenced in a study of cytomegalovirus exposure and HLA in healthy donors. Trimming removed 0 bases from V and 5 bases from J, with 22 bases in between. CDR3 length: 18 amino acids. CDR1 KGHSH and CDR2 LQKENI come from the germline V gene. 13 Jbeta primers and 60 Vbeta primers were used for the PCR. Using immunoSEQ multiplex PCR, the repertoire was profiled, and TCRdb retains in-frame clones only, with some absent. The sample lists 50,000 to 65,000 clones; approximately 81% were seen once. The sample consisted of PBMCs. The TCR comes from a woman aged 18-30 years in good health and CMV-seronegative. The rearrangement uses TRBV18 and TRBJ2-5; a weak D match, TRBD1 (7 bases). The CDR3 sequence is CASSPPPSYRGGRETQYF. CDR3 DNA: TGTGCCAGCTCACCACCGCCAAGCTACAGGGGAGGAAGGGAGACCCAGTACTTC.